This T cell receptor (beta chain) was obtained from a study of cytomegalovirus exposure and HLA in healthy donors. With 60 Vbeta and 13 Jbeta primers, the PCR was carried out. Data came from immunoSEQ multiplex PCR; TCRdb stores just in-frame clones and leaves some out. The table lists roughly 110,000 clones, roughly 80% of them singletons. After removal of 0 bases from V and 2 bases from J, the junction contained 7 bases not matched to a gene. Per germline, CDR1 MGHRA and CDR2 YSYEKL. The CDR3 consists of 17 residues. Whole-study results and caveats: When analyzed later, a missense DCLRE1C variant was found to be linked to TCR beta V- and J-gene trimming. Later, an analysis found that common viral pathogens appeared to be linked with several of the most significant clusters. A further, later analysis showed that HLA-associated TCR beta chains (compared with equally common others) were more clonally expanded.

A word on this clone: Its specificity is not known.

Sequenced sample: PBMCs. This rearrangement joins TRBV4-1 to TRBJ2-1, with 7 positions matching TRBD2. This sequence was found in a man aged 30 to 45 in good health and CMV-seropositive. The CDR3 here is CASSQDDGGGPYNEQFF. The CDR3 bases are TGCGCCAGCAGCCAAGATGATGGCGGGGGTCCCTACAATGAGCAGTTCTTC.